The 10 T cell receptor beta chains below were found in one sample sequenced in a study of patients and donors after allogeneic stem cell transplantation. TCRdb used MiXCR to reprocess the RT-PCR reads, holding one entry per CDR3 protein. This table has about 12,000 distinct CDR3 sequences, almost 25% appearing once. The sequencing sample was made of blood, either unsorted or a sorted T cell fraction (not recorded which). The origin of the receptors is a human donor who was either an allogeneic HSCT recipient or a stem cell or donor lymphocyte infusion donor (not recorded which). It is not recorded whose cells these are; they may come from a transplant donor.

Only a few counts were recorded for this clonotype. The J gene is TRBJ1-1, the V gene TRBV12-3 or TRBV12-4; a weak D match, TRBD1 (6 bases). The CDR3 length is 15 residues. Deletions cut 2 bases from V and 1 base from J, with 11 bases between. CDR3 region: CASSLRGGRNTEAFF. CDR3 nucleotides: TGTGCCAGCAGTTTAAGGGGGGGACGGAACACTGAAGCTTTCTTT.

In its sample, this clonotype was seen once. This rearrangement joins TRBV18 to TRBJ2-7; TRBD1 might be the D (6 bases). The V and J ends lost 4 bases and 2 bases respectively, with 18 bases between them. CDR1 and CDR2 (germline): KGHSH, LQKENI. The CDR3 totals 16 residues. The CDR3 DNA is TGTGCCAGCTCACTCGGCGGTGCGGACAGCACCTACGAGCAGTACTTC. This codes for CASSLGGADSTYEQYF.

This clonotype occurred a few times. This sequence joins TRBV10-3 and TRBJ1-5, with 7 nucleotides matching TRBD1. J gave up 8 bases and V 0 bases, and 4 bases lay outside the gene matches. The CDR3 extends over 14 amino acids. Germline V gives CDR1 ENHRY, CDR2 SYGVKD. This chain's CDR3 is CAISESSGGEPQHF. The CDR3 DNA follows: TGTGCCATCAGTGAGTCGTCAGGGGGAGAGCCCCAGCATTTT.

This clonotype has just a few counts. V is TRBV20-1 and J is TRBJ2-7; 7 nucleotides align to TRBD2. CDR1 DFQATT and CDR2 SNEGSKA come from the germline V gene (reference sequence). The CDR3 contains 14 residues. Trimming cost V 6 bases and J 3 bases; bases outside gene matches: 11. The CDR3, as DNA: TGCAGTGCACCTCCTAGCGGTAAACGCTACGAGCAGTACTTC. Translation gives CSAPPSGKRYEQYF.

This clonotype occurred many times. The chain links TRBV29-1 to TRBJ1-1, with D perhaps matching TRBD1 (5 bases). V dropped 3 bases and J dropped 0 bases, with 8 bases sitting between them. Germline values: CDR1 SQVTM, CDR2 ANQGSEA. There are 13 residues in the CDR3. CDR3 amino acids: CSVERGVNTEAFF. In DNA form, the CDR3 reads TGCAGCGTTGAGAGAGGGGTGAACACTGAAGCTTTCTTT. Variable domain in full (rest from reference TRBV29-1 and TRBJ1-1): SAVISQKPSRDICQRGTSLTIQCQVDSQVTMMFWYRQQPGQSLTLIATANQGSEATYESGFVIDKFPISRPNLTFSTLTVSNMSPEDSSIYLCSVERGVNTEAFFGQGTRLTVV.

There are a few counts of this clonotype. This chain joins TRBV5-6 and TRBJ2-3, with 14 bases fitting TRBD2. This CDR3 contains 17 residues. Germline V gene data show CDR1 as SGHDT and CDR2 as YYEEEE. Trimming took 2 bases from V and 2 from J; bases not matched to a gene: 4. The CDR3 sequence: CASSFRTSGRHTDTQYF. The CDR3, as DNA: TGTGCCAGCAGCTTCCGGACTAGCGGGAGGCACACAGATACGCAGTATTTT. Filled out from reference TRBV5-6 and TRBJ2-3, the complete variable domain reads DAGVTQSPTHLIKTRGQQVTLRCSPKSGHDTVSWYQQALGQGPQFIFQYYEEEERQRGNFPDRFSGHQFPNYSSELNVNALLLGDSALYLCASSFRTSGRHTDTQYFGPGTRLTVL.

The chain couples TRBV7-9 to TRBJ1-5; a possible D gene is TRBD1 (6 bases). Germline CDR1 SEHNR, CDR2 FQNEAQ (reference sequence). Between the trimmed V and J ends, which lost 5 bases and 7 bases, there was a span of 18 bases. This CDR3 comprises 15 residues. The CDR3: CASSPTGIAIQPQHF. The CDR3 region has the DNA TGTGCCAGCAGCCCTACAGGGATTGCGATACAGCCCCAGCATTTT.

The chain joins TRBV7-9 to TRBJ1-5; no reliable D call. CDR1 is SEHNR and CDR2 is FQNEAQ in the germline V gene (reference sequence). The CDR3 extends over 13 amino acids. The ends were cut back, 2 bases at V and 0 bases at J, with 2 bases in the middle. CDR3 loop: CASSLSSNQPQHF. CDR3 DNA: TGTGCCAGCAGCTTAAGTAGCAATCAGCCCCAGCATTTT.

The rearrangement uses TRBV30 and TRBJ2-1; D gene ambiguous. Germline V gives CDR1 GTSNPN, CDR2 SVGIG (reference sequence). The V end lost 2 bases, the J end lost 6 bases, and 8 bases lay between the germline ends. The CDR3 extends over 12 amino acids. The CDR3 DNA reads as TGTGCCTGGAGTACCGCCCTCAATGAGCAGTTCTTC. This sequence encodes CAWSTALNEQFF.

This chain's CDR3 is CSARVVYGYTF. The CDR3 DNA reads as TGCAGTGCTAGAGTGGTCTATGGCTACACCTTC. This rearrangement joins TRBV20-1 to TRBJ1-2; the D is unclear. Trimming removed 1 base from V and 4 bases from J, with 4 bases in between. Germline V gene lookup returns CDR1 DFQATT and CDR2 SNEGSKA (reference sequence). CDR3 length equals 11 residues.